Here is one TCR beta chain with its context. This entry is derived from a study of cytomegalovirus exposure and HLA in healthy donors. 60 Vbeta and 13 Jbeta primers were used in PCR. Clones were sequenced by immunoSEQ multiplex PCR, and TCRdb holds only the in-frame ones, with some missing. The top ten hold roughly 10% of the sample, which has 130,000 to 150,000 clones, 70% to 85% seen once. V gave up 4 bases and J gave up 1 base, with 7 bases separating them. This CDR3 contains 13 residues. Germline assignment: CDR1 MDHEN and CDR2 SYDVKM. This clonotype was obtained from a woman aged 55 to 70 in good health and CMV-seropositive. Sample: PBMCs. The V and J genes are TRBV28 and TRBJ1-2; D uncertain. In nucleotides, the CDR3 is TGTGCCAGCAGTTCCCCGGGTAACTATGGCTACACCTTC. Amino acid sequence: CASSSPGNYGYTF.